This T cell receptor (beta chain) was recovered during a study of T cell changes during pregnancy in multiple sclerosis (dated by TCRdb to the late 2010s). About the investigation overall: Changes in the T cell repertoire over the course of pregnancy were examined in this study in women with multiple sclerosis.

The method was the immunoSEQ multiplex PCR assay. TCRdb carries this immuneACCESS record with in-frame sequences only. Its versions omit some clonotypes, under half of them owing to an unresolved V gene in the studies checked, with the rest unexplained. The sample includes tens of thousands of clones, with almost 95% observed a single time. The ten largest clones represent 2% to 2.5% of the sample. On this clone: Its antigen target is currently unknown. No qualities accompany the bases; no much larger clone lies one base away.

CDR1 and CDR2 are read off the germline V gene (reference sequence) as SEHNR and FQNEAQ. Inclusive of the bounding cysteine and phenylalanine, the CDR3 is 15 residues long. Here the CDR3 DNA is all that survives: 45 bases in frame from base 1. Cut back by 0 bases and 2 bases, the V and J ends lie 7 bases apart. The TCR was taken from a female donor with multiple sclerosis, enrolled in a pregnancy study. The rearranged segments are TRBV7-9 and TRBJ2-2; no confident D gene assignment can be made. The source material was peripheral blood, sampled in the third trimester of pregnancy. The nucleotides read TGTGCCAGCAGCTTAGCGAGAGGAAACACCGGGGAGCTGTTTTTT. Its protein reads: CASSLARGNTGELFF.